Listed here is a single T cell receptor (beta chain). As originally analysed: Estimation of nucleated cell counts relied on the amplification of reference gene primers. TCRdb keeps only in-frame clones here, not all; method: immunoSEQ multiplex PCR. The V and J calls and clone size are taken from that table; D and trimming were inferred from the DNA. The sample has under 250,000 clones; around nine tenths are singletons. The source of the sample is a study of blood T cell repertoires in COVID-19. The CDR3 consists of 13 residues. From germline, CDR1 is MNHEY and CDR2 SVGAGI. V was cut by 7 bases and J by 1 base, with 10 bases left in between.

This rearrangement joins TRBV6-5 to TRBJ1-1; D remains unclear. What was sequenced was peripheral blood. This receptor was taken from a man between 18 and 29 years old with active or convalescent COVID-19. CDR3 sequence: CASKTFGNTEAFF. CDR3 coding DNA: TGTGCCAGCAAGACTTTCGGGAACACTGAAGCTTTCTTT.